This passage covers 24 T cell receptor beta chains from one sample sequenced in a study of Ad26.COV2.S vaccination and SARS-CoV-2 variants. Treatment given: approximately 18 received Ad26.COV2.S at low or high dose, single or two shots; 5 received placebo; per-sample allocation not given. Material that was analyzed had been drawn on day 63 after the first vaccine or placebo injection. The assay was immunoSEQ multiplex PCR, and TCRdb's table has in-frame clones only and misses some. The sample shows under 550,000 clones, approximately 90% of them seen only once. This specimen consisted of peripheral blood, obtained in a trial of Ad26.COV2.S vaccine versus placebo. These receptors were taken from a person aged 18-60 years who received the Ad26.COV2.S COVID-19 vaccine or a placebo.

The gene calls are TRBV7-6 and TRBJ2-1; no definite D call. The CDR3 runs to 13 residues. Trimming took off 1 base at V and 9 bases at J, with 10 bases between the two ends. Per the germline V gene, CDR1 is SGHVS and CDR2 is FNYEAQ. For the CDR3, the DNA is TGTGCCAGCAGCTTAGGAAGTGAGCTTGAGCAGTTCTTC. Its protein product is CASSLGSELEQFF.

The chain combines TRBV18 with TRBJ1-6; 7 positions match TRBD1. Germline V gene lookup returns CDR1 KGHSH and CDR2 LQKENI. Trimming at V came to 4 bases and at J to 7 bases, leaving 10 bases not matched to a gene. This CDR3 spans 16 amino acids. The CDR3 DNA follows: TGTGCCAGCTCACAACTCGACCCACAGGGGAATTCACCCCTCCACTTT. This translates into CASSQLDPQGNSPLHF.

This clone came up once. The chain carries TRBV6-5 and TRBJ1-4; TRBD1 is a possible D gene (5 bases). The germline CDR1 and CDR2 sequences are MNHEY and SVGAGI. V was clipped by 0 bases and J by 5 bases, with 10 bases between them. The CDR3 sequence is 15 residues long. The CDR3, as DNA: TGTGCCAGCAGTTACTCGGCCAGGGAGAATGAAAAACTGTTTTTT. The encoded protein is CASSYSARENEKLFF.

V usage is TRBV7-2 and J usage is TRBJ1-5; no definite D call. The CDR3 spans 14 residues. The germline CDR1 and CDR2 sequences are SGHTA and FQGNSA. Trimming removed 10 bases from V and 0 bases from J, with 13 bases in between. The CDR3 sequence is CATTTGYSNQPQHF. The CDR3 nucleotides are TGTGCCACCACCACGGGGTATAGCAATCAGCCCCAGCATTTT.

This chain joins TRBV6-5 and TRBJ1-5; maybe TRBD1 (6 bases). Germline V gene data show CDR1 as MNHEY and CDR2 as SVGAGI. The CDR3 consists of 13 residues. Between the trimmed V and J ends, which lost 2 bases and 5 bases, there was a span of 7 bases. CDR3 DNA sequence: TGTGCCAGCAGTTACGACAGGTATCAGCCCCAGCATTTT. This sequence encodes CASSYDRYQPQHF.

The chain combines TRBV25-1 with TRBJ1-5, with TRBD1 matching over 7 bases. V lost 6 bases and J lost 2; bases outside the gene matches: 4. The CDR3 has 14 amino acids. The germline V gene has CDR1 MGHDK and CDR2 SYGVNS. The CDR3 region is CASRPTGGNQPQHF. The CDR3 region has the DNA TGTGCCAGCAGACCCACAGGGGGCAATCAGCCCCAGCATTTT.

The rearrangement joins TRBV3-1 (or the pseudogene TRBV3-2) to TRBJ2-2; no clear D. V lost 0 bases to trimming and J lost 3 bases, with 11 bases between them. From germline, CDR1 is LGHDT and CDR2 YNNKEL (reference sequence). The CDR3 is made up of 16 amino acids. The CDR3 reads CASSQEFSGYTGELFF. As DNA, the CDR3 is TGTGCCAGCAGCCAAGAATTCTCAGGTTACACCGGGGAGCTGTTTTTT.

The chain links TRBV24-1 to TRBJ2-2; unclear D gene. Per germline, CDR1 KGHDR and CDR2 SFDVKD. The length of the CDR3 is 16 residues. V was trimmed by 5 bases and J by 0 bases, leaving 12 bases between them. In nucleotides, the CDR3 is TGTGCCACCAGTGGGACGGGCCGTACGAACACCGGGGAGCTGTTTTTT. As protein: CATSGTGRTNTGELFF.

The rearrangement joins TRBV11-3 to TRBJ2-7; weak D call: TRBD2 (5 bases). Germline V gives CDR1 SGHNT, CDR2 YENEEA. CDR3 length: 15 residues. V was trimmed by 5 bases and J by 5 bases, leaving 19 bases between them. CDR3 region: CASSQSLVPPNEQYF. Written as DNA, the CDR3 is TGTGCCAGCAGCCAATCACTAGTCCCTCCAAACGAGCAGTACTTC.

The rearrangement uses TRBV18 and TRBJ1-3; 7 bases are a match to TRBD1. CDR3 length: 16 amino acids. Trimming at V came to 4 bases and at J to 0 bases, leaving 6 bases not matched to a gene. Germline lookup yields CDR1 KGHSH and CDR2 LQKENI. CDR3 DNA: TGTGCCAGCTCACGAGAAACAGGGGACTCTGGAAACACCATATATTTT. Its translation: CASSRETGDSGNTIYF.

This clone occurred a few times. The chain combines TRBV10-3 with TRBJ2-7; D might be TRBD1 (6 bases). CDR1 is ENHRY, CDR2 SYGVKD, per germline. Trimming removed 8 bases from V and 7 bases from J, with 24 bases in between. The CDR3 is made up of 15 amino acids. The CDR3 is CAIGRTDQPLGEQYF. The CDR3 bases are TGTGCCATCGGTCGGACAGACCAACCCCTAGGGGAGCAGTACTTC.

The V and J genes are TRBV27 and TRBJ1-2, with TRBD1 identical over 7 bases. Germline CDR1 reads MNHEY; CDR2 reads SMNVEV (reference sequence). V dropped 3 bases and J dropped 4; count of bases not matched to a gene: 2. The CDR3 is 13 amino acids. CDR3 DNA sequence: TGTGCCAGCAGTTTGGGACAGAGCTATGGCTACACCTTC. Its protein product is CASSLGQSYGYTF.

CDR3 nucleotides: TGTGCCAGCAGCTACCGGGACAGCGTAATTGAAGCTTTCTTT. Amino acid sequence: CASSYRDSVIEAFF. The chain recombines TRBV5-5 with TRBJ1-1; 7 positions match TRBD1. This CDR3 is built from 14 residues. Germline V gene data show CDR1 as SGHKS and CDR2 as YYEKEE (reference sequence). J was trimmed by 7 bases and V by 3 bases; bases with no gene match: 9. Based on the CDR3 plus reference TRBV5-5 and TRBJ1-1, the full variable domain is DAGVTQSPTHLIKTRGQQVTLRCSPISGHKSVSWYQQVLGQGPQFIFQYYEKEERGRGNFPDRFSARQFPNYSSELNVNALLLGDSALYLCASSYRDSVIEAFFGQGTRLTVV.

The chain couples TRBV14 to TRBJ2-1; D may be TRBD2 (6 bases). This CDR3 region has 15 residues. Deletions cut 1 base from V and 4 bases from J, with 11 bases between. Per the germline V gene, CDR1 is SGHDN and CDR2 is FVKESK. CDR3 coding DNA: TGTGCCAGCAGCCAAGTCGGGACTCAGTACAATGAGCAGTTCTTC. Amino acids: CASSQVGTQYNEQFF.

The chain links TRBV21-1 to TRBJ2-3; the table calls TRBD1, which could not be checked here. TRBV21-1 is reported as a pseudogene. The CDR3 sequence is 15 residues long. CDR3 nucleotides: TGTGCCAGCACCAGGACAGGGGCTAGCACAGATACGCAGTATTTT. It is translated as CASTRTGASTDTQYF.

CDR3 nucleotides: TGTGCCAGCAGCTTAGTCGGGGGAAGCAATCAGCCCCAGCATTTT. Encoded protein: CASSLVGGSNQPQHF. The chain has TRBV7-2 and TRBJ1-5; tentatively, D is TRBD1 (5 bases). V was cut by 1 base and J by 1 base, with 8 bases left in between. This CDR3 spans 15 amino acids. The germline V gene encodes CDR1 SGHTA and CDR2 FQGNSA.

The chain recombines TRBV15 with TRBJ2-7, with D unclear. The CDR3 has 13 amino acids. In germline, CDR1 is LNHNV, CDR2 YYDKDF (reference sequence). Trimming took 1 base from V and 2 from J, leaving 6 bases between them. CDR3: CATSRARTYEQYF. The CDR3 DNA is TGTGCCACCAGCAGAGCCAGGACCTACGAGCAGTACTTC.

The J gene is TRBJ1-4, the V gene TRBV4-3, with TRBD1 matching 10 bases. The germline V gene has CDR1 LGHNA and CDR2 YSLEER. The CDR3 length is 15 residues. After removal of 4 bases from V and 4 bases from J, the junction contained 3 bases not matched to a gene. The CDR3 is CASSLGQGVNEKLFF. The DNA of the CDR3 is TGCGCCAGCAGCCTAGGACAGGGGGTTAATGAAAAACTGTTTTTT.

The chain joins TRBV12-5 to TRBJ1-3; no clear D. V was shortened by 1 base and J by 4 bases, with 5 bases between the two germline ends. The CDR3 runs 13 residues. The germline V gene has CDR1 LGHNT and CDR2 FRNRAP. The CDR3 sequence is CASGLGVGNTIYF. DNA for the CDR3: TGTGCTAGTGGTTTGGGGGTAGGAAACACCATATATTTT.

The chain combines TRBV5-1 with TRBJ2-1; unclear D gene. V shed 0 bases and J shed 8 bases, with 15 bases lying between them. The CDR3 runs to 15 residues. Per the germline V gene, CDR1 is SGHRS and CDR2 is YFSETQ. CDR3 DNA sequence: TGCGCCAGCAGCTTGGGTGCCCCCATGGTCGATGAGCAGTTCTTC. Protein: CASSLGAPMVDEQFF.

The genes are TRBV9 and TRBJ1-2, with D possibly TRBD1 on 5 matching bases. Trimming stripped 2 bases from V and 6 bases from J, with 14 bases between. The CDR3 has 14 amino acids. Germline V gene data show CDR1 as SGDLS and CDR2 as YYNGEE. The CDR3 DNA follows: TGTGCCAGCAGCGTCGCCAGGGCAGGGAATGGCTACACCTTC. It specifies CASSVARAGNGYTF.

This chain links TRBV7-2 with TRBJ2-1; TRBD2 matches at 7 bases. The CDR3 runs 16 residues. J lost 5 bases, V lost 6 bases, and 13 bases had no gene match. The germline V gene has CDR1 SGHTA and CDR2 FQGNSA. DNA of the CDR3: TGTGCCAGCAGTGAGGGGCTCGGGAGGTTTAACAATGAGCAGTTCTTC. Amino acid sequence: CASSEGLGRFNNEQFF. The full variable domain, its missing parts supplied by reference TRBV7-2 and TRBJ2-1, is GAGVSQSPSNKVTEKGKDVELRCDPISGHTALYWYRQSLGQGLEFLIYFQGNSAPDKSGLPSDRFSAERTGGSVSTLTIQRTQQEDSAVYLCASSEGLGRFNNEQFFGPGTRLTVL.

V usage is TRBV7-6 and J usage is TRBJ2-7; D possibly uses TRBD1 or TRBD2 (6 bases each). V gave up 5 bases and J gave up 1 base, with 15 bases separating them. This CDR3 has 15 residues. In germline, CDR1 is SGHVS, CDR2 FNYEAQ. CDR3 DNA: TGTGCCAGCAGCCCGAGGGGGGACATTTCCTACGAGCAGTACTTC. This codes for CASSPRGDISYEQYF.

The gene calls are TRBV28 and TRBJ2-7; D remains ambiguous. Per germline, CDR1 MDHEN and CDR2 SYDVKM. The CDR3 loop spans 14 amino acids. V lost 2 bases to trimming and J lost 2 bases, with 10 bases between them. The chain's CDR3 is CASSLHVQTYEQYF. The CDR3 region has the DNA TGTGCCAGCAGTTTACATGTTCAGACCTACGAGCAGTACTTC.